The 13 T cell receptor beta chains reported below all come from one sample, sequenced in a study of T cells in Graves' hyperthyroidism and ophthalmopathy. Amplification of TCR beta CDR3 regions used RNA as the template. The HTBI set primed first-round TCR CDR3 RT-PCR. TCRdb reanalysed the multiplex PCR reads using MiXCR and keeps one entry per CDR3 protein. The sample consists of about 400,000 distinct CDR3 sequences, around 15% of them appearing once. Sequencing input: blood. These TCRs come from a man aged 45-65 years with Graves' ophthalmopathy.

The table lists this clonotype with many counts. CDR3 nucleotide sequence: TGTGCCAGCAGTTGGACTAGCGGGAGTAACATTCAGTACTTC. Protein product: CASSWTSGSNIQYF. The chain employs TRBV12-3 or TRBV12-4 and TRBJ2-4, with 13 bases aligning to TRBD2. The CDR3 is made up of 14 amino acids. V lost 4 bases to trimming and J lost 7 bases; unmatched junction nucleotides: 1.

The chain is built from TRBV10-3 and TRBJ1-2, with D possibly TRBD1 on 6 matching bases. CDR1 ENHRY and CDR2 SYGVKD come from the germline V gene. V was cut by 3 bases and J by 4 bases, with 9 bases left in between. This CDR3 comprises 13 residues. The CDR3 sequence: CAISDGGAYGYTF. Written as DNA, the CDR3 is TGTGCCATCAGTGACGGGGGGGCCTATGGCTACACCTTC.

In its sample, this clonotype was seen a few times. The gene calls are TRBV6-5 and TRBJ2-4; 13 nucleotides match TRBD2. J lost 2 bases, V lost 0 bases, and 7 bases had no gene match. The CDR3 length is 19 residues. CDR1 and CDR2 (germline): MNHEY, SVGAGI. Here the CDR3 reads CASSYSKSGTSGTKNIQYF. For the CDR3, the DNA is TGTGCCAGCAGTTACTCGAAGTCCGGGACTAGCGGGACCAAAAACATTCAGTACTTC.

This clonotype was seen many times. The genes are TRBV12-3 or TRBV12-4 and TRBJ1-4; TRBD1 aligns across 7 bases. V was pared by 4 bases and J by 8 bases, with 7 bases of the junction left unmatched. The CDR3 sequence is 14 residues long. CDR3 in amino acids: CASSSRQGGEKLFF. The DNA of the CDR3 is TGTGCCAGCAGTTCAAGACAGGGAGGGGAAAAACTGTTTTTT.

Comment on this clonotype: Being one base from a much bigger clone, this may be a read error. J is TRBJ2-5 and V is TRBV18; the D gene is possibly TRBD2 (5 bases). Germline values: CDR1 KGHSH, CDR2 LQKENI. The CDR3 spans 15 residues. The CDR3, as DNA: TGTGCCAGCTCACCAATAGCTAGCCCACAAGAGGCCCAGTACTTC. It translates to CASSPIASPQEAQYF.

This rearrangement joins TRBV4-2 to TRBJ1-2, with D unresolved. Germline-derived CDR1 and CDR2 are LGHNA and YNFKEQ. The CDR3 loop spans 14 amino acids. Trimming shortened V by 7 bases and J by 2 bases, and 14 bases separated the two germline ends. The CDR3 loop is CASTTDGSNYGYTF. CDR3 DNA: TGTGCCAGCACGACCGATGGGAGCAACTATGGCTACACCTTC.

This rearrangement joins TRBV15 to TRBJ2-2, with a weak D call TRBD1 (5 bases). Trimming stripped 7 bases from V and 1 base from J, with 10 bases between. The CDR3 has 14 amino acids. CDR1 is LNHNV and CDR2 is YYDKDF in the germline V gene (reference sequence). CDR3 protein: CATTIQGNTGELFF. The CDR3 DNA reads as TGTGCCACCACGATCCAGGGGAACACCGGGGAGCTGTTTTTT.

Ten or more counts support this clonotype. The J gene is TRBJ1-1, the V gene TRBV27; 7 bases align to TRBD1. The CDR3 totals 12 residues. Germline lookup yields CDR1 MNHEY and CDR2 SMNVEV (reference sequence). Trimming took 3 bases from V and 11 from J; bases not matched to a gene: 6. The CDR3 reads CASSFTRGPAFF. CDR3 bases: TGTGCCAGCAGTTTCACAAGGGGGCCTGCTTTCTTT.

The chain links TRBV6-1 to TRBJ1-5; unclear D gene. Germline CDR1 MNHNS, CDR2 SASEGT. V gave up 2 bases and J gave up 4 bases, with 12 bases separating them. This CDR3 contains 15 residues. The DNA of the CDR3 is TGTGCCAGCAGTGAAAGGTGGGCTACGAATCAGCCCCAGCATTTT. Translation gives CASSERWATNQPQHF.

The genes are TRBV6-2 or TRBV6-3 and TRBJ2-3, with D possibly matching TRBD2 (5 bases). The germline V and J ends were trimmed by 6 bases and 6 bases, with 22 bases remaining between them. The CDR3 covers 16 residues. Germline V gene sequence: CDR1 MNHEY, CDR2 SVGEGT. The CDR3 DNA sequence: TGTGCCAGCAGCGCCGCAAGCGGAACCTTCACGGATACGCAGTATTTT. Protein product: CASSAASGTFTDTQYF.

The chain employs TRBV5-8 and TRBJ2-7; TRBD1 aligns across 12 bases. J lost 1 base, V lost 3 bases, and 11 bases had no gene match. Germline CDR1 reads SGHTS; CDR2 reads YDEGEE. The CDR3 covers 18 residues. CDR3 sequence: CASSSVPGTGGSSYEQYF. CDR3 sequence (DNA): TGTGCCAGCAGCTCCGTCCCCGGGACAGGGGGCTCATCCTACGAGCAGTACTTC.

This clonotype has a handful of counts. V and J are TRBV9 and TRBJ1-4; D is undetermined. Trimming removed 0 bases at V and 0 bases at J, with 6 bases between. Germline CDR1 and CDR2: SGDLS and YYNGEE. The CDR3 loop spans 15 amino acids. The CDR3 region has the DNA TGTGCCAGCAGCGTAGCAACCGCAACTAATGAAAAACTGTTTTTT. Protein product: CASSVATATNEKLFF. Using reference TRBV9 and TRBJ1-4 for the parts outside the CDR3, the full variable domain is DSGVTQTPKHLITATGQRVTLRCSPRSGDLSVYWYQQSLDQGLQFLIQYYNGEERAKGNILERFSAQQFPDLHSELNLSSLELGDSALYFCASSVATATNEKLFFGSGTQLSVL.

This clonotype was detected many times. CDR3 protein: CASSLESPLYEQYF. CDR3 coding DNA: TGTGCCAGCAGCTTAGAATCTCCTCTTTACGAGCAGTACTTC. The genes are TRBV11-2 and TRBJ2-7; D call uncertain. The CDR3 consists of 14 residues. Germline V gives CDR1 SGHAT, CDR2 FQNNGV. Trimming left V 0 bases short and J 4 bases short, with 10 bases between. The full variable domain, with the rest looked up from reference TRBV11-2 and TRBJ2-7, is EAGVAQSPRYKIIEKRQSVAFWCNPISGHATLYWYQQILGQGPKLLIQFQNNGVVDDSQLPKDRFSAERLKGVDSTLKIQPAKLEDSAVYLCASSLESPLYEQYFGPGTRLTVT.